This TCR beta chain derives from a study of human CD8 memory T cell subsets. This CDR3 spans 14 amino acids. Germline CDR1 and CDR2: SGHRS and YFSETQ. Scientists made TCR beta libraries using UMI-labeled 5' RACE. TCRdb reprocessed the 5' RACE reads; each CDR3 protein has one entry and no DNA is given. The sample holds some 3,500 distinct CDR3 sequences. The TCR sequence derives from a human donor in good health. The sequencing sample was made of CD8+ T cells from PBMCs. J is TRBJ2-7 and V is TRBV5-1; TCRdb designates TRBD1, a call that cannot be tested without DNA. CDR3 in amino acids: CASSTGTGVYEQYF.